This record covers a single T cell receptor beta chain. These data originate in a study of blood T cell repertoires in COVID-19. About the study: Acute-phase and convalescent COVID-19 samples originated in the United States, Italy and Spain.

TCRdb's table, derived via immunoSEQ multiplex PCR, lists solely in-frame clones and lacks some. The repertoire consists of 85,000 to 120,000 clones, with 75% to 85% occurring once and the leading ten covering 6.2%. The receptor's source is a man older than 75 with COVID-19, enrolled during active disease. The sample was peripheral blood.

CDR3 nucleotide sequence: TGCAGCGTAGCCGGGACAGGAGAAAAACTGTTTTTT. Translating gives CSVAGTGEKLFF. V gene TRBV29-1 combines with J gene TRBJ1-4, with TRBD1 matching over 8 bases. Germline V gives CDR1 SQVTM, CDR2 ANQGSEA. V trimming: 6 bases; J trimming: 8 bases; junction bases outside the gene matches: 5. The CDR3 consists of 12 residues.